Each of the 15 T cell receptor beta chains below was sequenced from the same sample in a study of blood T cell repertoires in COVID-19. Clones were read by immunoSEQ multiplex PCR, and TCRdb kept only the in-frame ones, dropping some. The sample yields some 78,000 clones, about 89% seen once. Sequencing input: peripheral blood. The receptor source for this set is a man aged 45-60 years with active or convalescent COVID-19.

The chain is built from TRBV6-6 and TRBJ2-1; 14 nucleotides align to TRBD2. Germline-derived CDR1 and CDR2 are MNHNY and SVGAGI (reference sequence). This CDR3 has 15 amino acids. V lost 8 bases, J lost 7 bases, and 7 bases stayed unmatched. CDR3 in amino acids: CASFMTSGGANEQFF. The CDR3 DNA follows: TGTGCCAGCTTTATGACTAGCGGGGGGGCTAATGAGCAGTTCTTC.

This rearrangement joins TRBV7-2 to TRBJ2-1; 8 nucleotides line up with TRBD2. CDR3 length equals 15 residues. Germline lookup yields CDR1 SGHTA and CDR2 FQGNSA. V dropped 4 bases and J dropped 10; count of bases not matched to a gene: 12. CDR3 coding DNA: TGTGCCAGCAGCTCTCAGCGGGGGTCCGGGGGGGAGCAGTTCTTC. It encodes CASSSQRGSGGEQFF.

V and J are TRBV21-1 and TRBJ2-1; the table's D call TRBD2 went unverified against the DNA. TRBV21-1 is labeled a pseudogene. CDR3 size: 14 residues. CDR3 DNA sequence: TGTGCCAGGAGACTTAGCGGGGGTGGGGATGAGCAGTTCTTC. It codes for CARRLSGGGDEQFF.

This sequence joins TRBV7-7 and TRBJ2-5; D perhaps matches TRBD1 (5 bases). There are 15 residues in the CDR3. Trimming cost V 1 base and J 1 base, with 10 bases left between them. The germline V gene encodes CDR1 SSHAT and CDR2 FNYEAQ (reference sequence). This CDR3 is CASSLGGRFQETQYF. CDR3 in DNA: TGTGCCAGCAGCTTAGGGGGCAGATTCCAAGAGACCCAGTACTTC.

This chain links TRBV7-2 with TRBJ1-3, with D uncertain. The germline CDR1 and CDR2 sequences are SGHTA and FQGNSA. The CDR3 has 15 amino acids. Between the trimmed V and J ends, which lost 1 base and 4 bases, there was a span of 11 bases. CDR3 amino acids: CASSLVDDTGNTIYF. The CDR3 nucleotides read TGTGCCAGCAGCTTAGTCGACGACACGGGAAACACCATATATTTT.

J is TRBJ2-7 and V is TRBV5-6; TRBD2 agrees at 7 bases. CDR1 and CDR2 (germline): SGHDT, YYEEEE. The CDR3 length is 17 residues. V lost 3 bases and J lost 5; bases outside the gene matches: 17. The CDR3 DNA follows: TGTGCCAGCAGCTCTGGCCCCACTAGCGCCGTCGGGGACGAGCAGTACTTC. Its protein is CASSSGPTSAVGDEQYF.

The chain carries TRBV3-1 (or the pseudogene TRBV3-2) and TRBJ2-2; 8 nucleotides line up with TRBD1. Germline CDR1 and CDR2: LGHDT and YNNKEL (reference sequence). The CDR3 contains 16 residues. With V trimmed by 4 bases and J by 0 bases, 4 bases remained unmatched. This chain's CDR3 is CASSPLDRANTGELFF. The DNA of the CDR3 is TGTGCCAGCAGCCCCTTGGACAGGGCGAACACCGGGGAGCTGTTTTTT.

The chain employs TRBV21-1 and TRBJ1-5; the table's D gene call, TRBD1, was not cross checked with the DNA. TRBV21-1 is annotated as a pseudogene. The CDR3 contains 15 residues. For the CDR3, the DNA is TGTGCCAGCGACCTATGGGACAGGGGCGATCAGCCCCAGCATTTT. Protein sequence: CASDLWDRGDQPQHF.

This sequence joins TRBV27 and TRBJ1-3; 8 nucleotides line up with TRBD1. Unmatched junction bases numbered 9, after V lost 5 bases and J lost 0 bases. Germline V gives CDR1 MNHEY, CDR2 SMNVEV (reference sequence). This CDR3 is 17 amino acids long. In DNA form, the CDR3 reads TGTGCCAGCAGTAAGGACAGGGTTTCACTCTCTGGAAACACCATATATTTT. This encodes CASSKDRVSLSGNTIYF.

Here the CDR3 DNA reads TGTGCCAGCAGCTTGGGGGGGACACGGAGTGAAAAACTGTTTTTT. It translates to CASSLGGTRSEKLFF. The chain is built from TRBV28 and TRBJ1-4; D possibly corresponds to TRBD1 (6 bases). Germline CDR1 is MDHEN and CDR2 is SYDVKM. The CDR3 runs 15 residues. V shed 6 bases and J shed 7 bases, with 18 bases lying between them.

The chain uses TRBV10-3 and TRBJ1-1, with D tentatively TRBD1 (5 bases). Germline CDR1 reads ENHRY; CDR2 reads SYGVKD. The V and J ends lost 3 bases and 1 base respectively, with 12 bases between them. This CDR3 region has 15 residues. The CDR3 DNA is TGTGCCATCAGTGACTCTCGACAGACGAACACTGAAGCTTTCTTT. Translated, it gives CAISDSRQTNTEAFF.

This clone was seen only once. This chain joins TRBV5-1 and TRBJ2-7, with 9 positions matching TRBD1. CDR3 length equals 14 residues. Trimming at V came to 4 bases and at J to 0 bases, leaving 2 bases not matched to a gene. The V gene's germline CDR1 is SGHRS and CDR2 YFSETQ. The CDR3 DNA follows: TGCGCCAGCAGCAGGACAGGGGCCTCCTACGAGCAGTACTTC. This gives the protein CASSRTGASYEQYF.

The rearrangement links TRBV18 to TRBJ1-5; D is unclear. The germline V gene has CDR1 KGHSH and CDR2 LQKENI. There are 14 residues in the CDR3. The V end was cut by 2 bases, the J end by 5 bases, with 10 bases between. Here the CDR3 reads CASSPVREDQPQHF. The CDR3 DNA follows: TGTGCCAGCTCACCAGTCCGAGAAGATCAGCCCCAGCATTTT.

The V call is TRBV5-5, the J call TRBJ2-7; 12 positions match TRBD1. CDR3 length: 15 amino acids. V gave up 3 bases and J gave up 4 bases; unmatched junction bases: 5. Looked up from germline, CDR1 is SGHKS and CDR2 is YYEKEE (reference sequence). CDR3 in amino acids: CASSSPGQGAYEQYV. CDR3 DNA sequence: TGTGCCAGCAGCTCGCCGGGACAGGGGGCGTACGAGCAGTACGTC.

This chain joins TRBV15 and TRBJ2-3; D is undetermined. With 5 bases removed from V and 5 bases from J, the gap between germline ends came to 11 bases. The CDR3 runs to 13 residues. Per germline, CDR1 LNHNV and CDR2 YYDKDF (reference sequence). Written as DNA, the CDR3 is TGTGCCACCAGCTACGACCGAGGAGATACGCAGTATTTT. Translating it yields CATSYDRGDTQYF.